The source of this T cell receptor beta chain is a study of spatial heterogeneity in lung cancer. On the study more broadly: The library had UMIs, and each TCR and UMI pair averaged more than ten raw reads.

With 1 base clipped from V and 4 bases from J, the junction kept 7 bases outside the gene matches. The CDR3 runs 15 residues. Per germline, CDR1 SGHTA and CDR2 FQGTGA. In its sample, this clonotype was seen a few times. TCRdb processed the 5' RACE reads anew with MiXCR; each CDR3 protein has one entry. The sample gives around 12,000 distinct CDR3 sequences, more than 15% of which show up once; approximately 53% is in the top ten. The time point is: sample taken at primary tumor resection. The authors sequenced whole RNA from tumor, nontumor lung or frozen PBMC without sorting. This TCR derives from a male donor with early-stage non-small cell lung cancer. The rearrangement joins TRBV7-3 to TRBJ2-7; TRBD2 aligns across 7 bases. This specimen was PBMCs, taken at surgery. The CDR3: CASSLKGGSSYEQYF. CDR3 coding DNA: TGTGCCAGCAGCTTAAAAGGCGGGAGTTCTTACGAGCAGTACTTC. The full variable domain, its missing parts supplied by reference TRBV7-3 and TRBJ2-7, is GAGVSQTPSNKVTEKGKYVELRCDPISGHTALYWYRQSLGQGPEFLIYFQGTGAADDSGLPNDRFFAVRPEGSVSTLKIQRTERGDSAVYLCASSLKGGSSYEQYFGPGTRLTVT.